Presented here are 5 T cell receptor beta chains from one specimen sequenced in a study of graft-versus-host responses after intestinal transplantation. The repertoire was sequenced with immunoSEQ multiplex PCR; TCRdb's copy has only in-frame clones and lacks some. The table shows about 15,000 clones, with around 69% occurring only once. Processing of graft tissue released intraepithelial and lamina propria lymphocytes. Material: ileum tissue, obtained 14 days after transplant. These receptors all come from a human patient who received an intestinal transplant, so some T cells may come from the graft donor.

The DNA for the CDR3 is TGTGCCAGCAGCCGGGCGGGGTCCTACGAGCAGTACTTC. Its protein is CASSRAGSYEQYF. The V and J genes are TRBV5-6 and TRBJ2-7; a weak D match, TRBD2 (6 bases). From germline, CDR1 is SGHDT and CDR2 YYEEEE. Trimming shortened V by 4 bases and J by 1 base, and 9 bases separated the two germline ends. This CDR3 is 13 amino acids long. Complete variable domain (other parts from reference TRBV5-6 and TRBJ2-7): DAGVTQSPTHLIKTRGQQVTLRCSPKSGHDTVSWYQQALGQGPQFIFQYYEEEERQRGNFPDRFSGHQFPNYSSELNVNALLLGDSALYLCASSRAGSYEQYFGPGTRLTVT.

This rearrangement joins TRBV5-4 to TRBJ2-7; perhaps TRBD2 as D (6 bases). CDR3 length: 14 residues. The germline V gene encodes CDR1 SGHNT and CDR2 YYREEE (reference sequence). V was clipped by 2 bases and J by 6 bases, with 15 bases between them. The CDR3 DNA follows: TGTGCCAGCAGCTTTTGGGGGGTAAATGGCGAGCAGTACTTC. Its translation: CASSFWGVNGEQYF.

This sequence joins TRBV6-4 and TRBJ2-1, with a possible D match to TRBD1 (6 bases). Trimming pared 2 bases from V and 5 bases from J, leaving 7 bases between. The CDR3 is 13 residues long. Germline V gene data show CDR1 as MRHNA and CDR2 as SNTAGT. Here the CDR3 reads CASSDRDNNEQFF. The CDR3 DNA sequence: TGTGCCAGCAGTGACCGGGACAACAATGAGCAGTTCTTC.

The chain is built from TRBV29-1 and TRBJ1-2; D is ambiguous. V lost 1 base and J lost 3, with 6 bases in between. Per the germline V gene, CDR1 is SQVTM and CDR2 is ANQGSEA. CDR3 size: 12 residues. CDR3 nucleotides: TGCAGCGTTGAAGGGAATCACTATGGCTACACCTTC. This sequence encodes CSVEGNHYGYTF.

This clone was counted only a few times. The V gene is TRBV7-8, the J gene TRBJ2-1, with a possible D match to TRBD1 (6 bases). With 5 bases removed from V and 4 bases from J, the gap between germline ends came to 18 bases. This CDR3 is built from 16 residues. Germline values: CDR1 SGHVS, CDR2 FQNEAQ. Here the CDR3 DNA reads TGTGCCAGCAGCCCGGTCATCAGGACAGCTTACAATGAGCAGTTCTTC. Residues: CASSPVIRTAYNEQFF. Based on the CDR3 plus reference TRBV7-8 and TRBJ2-1, the full variable domain is GAGVSQSPRYKVAKRGQDVALRCDPISGHVSLFWYQQALGQGPEFLTYFQNEAQLDKSGLPSDRFFAERPEGSVSTLKIQRTQQEDSAVYLCASSPVIRTAYNEQFFGPGTRLTVL.